These 10 T cell receptor beta chains were sequenced from one sample in a study of regulatory T cells. Study-level points and caveats: Hydrophobic residues at CDR3 positions 6 and 7 were enriched in conventional CD4+ T cells of CD3G-deficient patients.

Their antigen targets remain unknown. Primers: 52 TRBV forward and 13 TRBJ reverse. Produced via immunoSEQ multiplex PCR; TCRdb's table is partial and in-frame only. The table records tens of thousands of clones, around 91% of them present only once. The sequencing sample was made of conventional CD4+ T cells sorted from blood. The receptors were gathered from a person between 18 and 35 years old with CD3G deficiency.

The sample holds a few counts of this clone. The V call is TRBV2, the J call TRBJ2-5, with TRBD2 matching 11 bases. In germline, CDR1 is SNHLY, CDR2 FYNNEI. After removal of 4 bases from V and 1 base from J, the junction contained 2 bases not matched to a gene. The CDR3 has 15 amino acids. Here the CDR3 reads CASSAGLAAQETQYF. In nucleotides, the CDR3 is TGTGCCAGCAGTGCGGGACTAGCGGCCCAAGAGACCCAGTACTTC.

This chain links TRBV28 with TRBJ2-7; 12 positions agree with TRBD2. The CDR3 runs 16 residues. J was trimmed by 7 bases and V by 7 bases; bases with no gene match: 14. In germline, CDR1 is MDHEN, CDR2 SYDVKM. The CDR3 DNA reads as TGTGCCAGCAATCCGAAAACTAGCGGGAGGATTAGGGAGCAGTACTTC. Translated, it gives CASNPKTSGRIREQYF.

The rearrangement joins TRBV6-5 to TRBJ2-7; 12 nucleotides line up with TRBD2. The CDR3 is 14 residues long. Losses at the gene ends were 4 bases for V and 6 bases for J; bases not matched to a gene: 4. Germline V gene lookup returns CDR1 MNHEY and CDR2 SVGAGI. The CDR3 sequence: CASSSSGRGSEQYF. DNA of the CDR3: TGTGCCAGCAGTTCTAGCGGGAGGGGTTCCGAGCAGTACTTC.

This clone was detected only once. The CDR3 region has the DNA TGTGCCATCAGTGAGATCCCCTCGGGACAAGCCTACGAGCAGTACTTC. Its translation: CAISEIPSGQAYEQYF. The chain is built from TRBV10-3 and TRBJ2-7; D perhaps matches TRBD1 (6 bases). V lost 2 bases to trimming and J lost 2 bases, with 16 bases between them. CDR1 and CDR2 from the germline V gene are ENHRY and SYGVKD. CDR3 length equals 16 residues.

The chain recombines TRBV11-2 with TRBJ2-7; tentative D call: TRBD1 (5 bases). The CDR3 runs 15 residues. V lost 4 bases and J lost 4, with 17 bases in between. Germline V lookup: CDR1 SGHAT, CDR2 FQNNGV. The CDR3 protein is CASSSKGAGSYEQYF. The CDR3 DNA is TGTGCCAGCAGCTCCAAAGGGGCAGGGTCATACGAGCAGTACTTC.

The chain is built from TRBV5-1 and TRBJ2-6; TRBD1 aligns across 11 bases. The CDR3 runs 17 residues. The germline V gene encodes CDR1 SGHRS and CDR2 YFSETQ. Trimming took 4 bases from V and 4 from J; bases not matched to a gene: 7. The CDR3 nucleotides are TGCGCCAGCAGCACCGGACAGGGGGCACCCGGGGCCAACGTCCTGACTTTC. The encoded protein is CASSTGQGAPGANVLTF.

V is TRBV30 and J is TRBJ1-2; 7 bases are a match to TRBD1. The trim removed 4 bases at V and 5 bases at J, leaving 4 bases unmatched. Germline lookup yields CDR1 GTSNPN and CDR2 SVGIG (reference sequence). The CDR3 consists of 12 residues. Written as DNA, the CDR3 is TGTGCCTGGAACAGGGGTGGATATGGCTACACCTTC. It encodes CAWNRGGYGYTF.

V usage is TRBV11-2 and J usage is TRBJ1-1; no clear D. V dropped 4 bases and J dropped 1 base, with 7 bases sitting between them. CDR1 SGHAT and CDR2 FQNNGV come from the germline V gene. CDR3 length: 13 residues. The CDR3 nucleotides are TGTGCCAGCAGCTCGGAGAGGAACACTGAAGCTTTCTTT. Protein product: CASSSERNTEAFF.

V and J are TRBV6-1 and TRBJ1-2; possibly TRBD1 for D (5 bases). The germline gives CDR1 MNHNS, CDR2 SASEGT. The CDR3 has 14 residues. The V end was cut by 1 base, the J end by 7 bases, with 13 bases between. CDR3 in amino acids: CASSEGSLGGGYTF. The CDR3 DNA sequence: TGTGCCAGCAGTGAAGGCAGCTTGGGGGGTGGCTACACCTTC.

The V and J genes are TRBV11-2 and TRBJ2-7; 10 nucleotides line up with TRBD2. The CDR3 length is 16 residues. From germline, CDR1 is SGHAT and CDR2 FQNNGV. J was trimmed by 7 bases and V by 1 base; bases with no gene match: 10. The CDR3 sequence is CASSLGLLAGASEQYF. CDR3 nucleotide sequence: TGTGCCAGCAGCTTAGGTCTCCTAGCGGGAGCCTCTGAGCAGTACTTC.